This T cell receptor beta chain was sequenced in a study of PD-1 blockade in classical Hodgkin lymphoma. Study-level results: Researchers reported that CD4+ TCR diversity, though not CD8+, rose significantly by C4D1. What drove the repertoire differences, possibly disease activity or prior therapy, has not been defined. When set against healthy donors, newly diagnosed patients were reported to show lower baseline TCR diversity. Whoever responded completely had baseline diversity much like that seen in newly diagnosed patients.

The time point was: cycle 4 day 1 (C4D1), after 5 to 7 weeks of nivolumab. In every patient, relapse followed autologous stem cell transplantation, while exposure to brentuximab vedotin differed. The CD8+ T cells came from thawed PBMCs through magnetic negative selection. Germline trimming cut 2 bases from V and 4 bases from J; bases unmatched to any gene: 5. The CDR3 spans 16 residues. Germline CDR1 and CDR2: MNHEY and SMNVEV (reference sequence). Generated by immunoSEQ multiplex PCR, the TCRdb table keeps only in-frame clones and is missing some. The sample records around 21,000 clones, roughly 82% being singletons. For this clone: What it binds is not known.

The receptor's source is a human donor with classical Hodgkin lymphoma. V and J are TRBV27 and TRBJ2-6, with 7 bases fitting TRBD1. This sample comprised CD8+ T cells from blood, obtained before the fourth cycle of nivolumab. This chain's CDR3 is CASSLEGALGANVLTF. DNA of the CDR3: TGTGCCAGCAGTTTAGAGGGGGCCCTAGGGGCCAACGTCCTGACTTTC.